Listed below are T cell receptor beta chains from one sample, sequenced in a study of blood T cells in healthy people across ages. Each CDR3 protein gets one entry after TCRdb re-called the 5' RACE reads with MiXCR. The sample carries just over 800,000 distinct CDR3 sequences, roughly 60% recorded once. Sequenced: blood. These receptors were collected from a man younger than 40 in good health. Both conserved end residues are part of each CDR3. Fields, in order: V gene, D gene, clone size, J gene, CDR3 protein, CDR3 DNA. The D gene is left open where the match is weak. Only part of the rows carry a size: once, few, many, or a class if the clone is expanded.

v_call: TRBV15
d_call: .
clone_size: .
j_call: TRBJ1-2
cdr3_aa: CATSRDTGTSTF
cdr3_nt: TGTGCCACCAGCAGAGATACAGGGACCAGCACCTTC

v_call: TRBV5-1
d_call: TRBD1
clone_size: .
j_call: TRBJ2-7
cdr3_aa: CASSTGVGPYEQYF
cdr3_nt: TGTGCCAGCAGCACAGGGGTCGGCCCCTACGAGCAGTACTTC

v_call: TRBV6-5
d_call: .
clone_size: .
j_call: TRBJ2-5
cdr3_aa: CASSYSDGTQYF
cdr3_nt: TGTGCCAGCAGTTACTCCGATGGGACCCAGTACTTC

v_call: TRBV13
d_call: .
clone_size: .
j_call: TRBJ2-7
cdr3_aa: CASSLGASTALGQYF
cdr3_nt: TGTGCCAGCAGCTTAGGCGCCAGCACAGCCCTCGGGCAGTACTTC

v_call: TRBV6-5
d_call: TRBD2
clone_size: .
j_call: TRBJ2-1
cdr3_aa: CASSSNGLAGFNEQFF
cdr3_nt: TGTGCCAGCAGTTCCAATGGACTAGCGGGGTTCAATGAGCAGTTCTTC

v_call: TRBV24-1
d_call: TRBD1
clone_size: .
j_call: TRBJ1-2
cdr3_aa: CATSDWTGNGYTF
cdr3_nt: TGTGCCACCAGTGATTGGACAGGGAATGGCTACACCTTC

v_call: TRBV6-2/TRBV6-3
d_call: .
clone_size: .
j_call: TRBJ2-1
cdr3_aa: CASKALSYNEQFF
cdr3_nt: TGTGCCAGCAAGGCCCTCTCCTACAATGAGCAGTTCTTC

v_call: TRBV7-2
d_call: TRBD2
clone_size: .
j_call: TRBJ2-1
cdr3_aa: CASSLEAPSGGGNEQFF
cdr3_nt: TGTGCCAGCAGCTTAGAGGCGCCTAGCGGGGGAGGGAATGAGCAGTTCTTC

v_call: TRBV28
d_call: TRBD1
clone_size: .
j_call: TRBJ2-7
cdr3_aa: CASRRGQISYEQYF
cdr3_nt: TGTGCCAGCAGACGGGGACAGATAAGCTACGAGCAGTACTTC

v_call: TRBV27
d_call: TRBD1
clone_size: .
j_call: TRBJ2-4
cdr3_aa: CASSLWPGGNIQYF
cdr3_nt: TGTGCCAGCAGTTTATGGCCAGGGGGAAACATTCAGTACTTC

v_call: TRBV18
d_call: .
clone_size: .
j_call: TRBJ2-1
cdr3_aa: CASSPPIGYNEQFF
cdr3_nt: TGTGCCAGCTCACCACCGATCGGGTACAATGAGCAGTTCTTC

v_call: TRBV6-2/TRBV6-3
d_call: .
clone_size: .
j_call: TRBJ2-1
cdr3_aa: CASSYSFIGGLENEQFF
cdr3_nt: TGTGCCAGCAGTTACTCTTTTATCGGGGGGCTGGAGAATGAGCAGTTCTTC

v_call: TRBV9
d_call: TRBD1
clone_size: .
j_call: TRBJ1-2
cdr3_aa: CASGVGTDPNYGYTF
cdr3_nt: TGTGCCAGCGGCGTCGGGACAGACCCTAACTATGGCTACACCTTC

v_call: TRBV7-3
d_call: .
clone_size: .
j_call: TRBJ2-3
cdr3_aa: CASSLYSSTDTQYF
cdr3_nt: TGTGCCAGCAGCTTATACTCTAGCACAGATACGCAGTATTTT

v_call: TRBV4-3
d_call: .
clone_size: .
j_call: TRBJ2-7
cdr3_aa: CASSQEGPPTDDEQYF
cdr3_nt: TGCGCCAGCAGCCAAGAGGGACCCCCTACGGACGACGAGCAGTACTTC

v_call: TRBV4-3
d_call: TRBD1
clone_size: .
j_call: TRBJ2-5
cdr3_aa: CASSQDKYIQGAQYF
cdr3_nt: TGCGCCAGCAGCCAAGATAAGTACATCCAGGGGGCCCAGTACTTC

v_call: TRBV2
d_call: .
clone_size: .
j_call: TRBJ2-5
cdr3_aa: CAAGKIETQYF
cdr3_nt: TGTGCCGCCGGCAAAATAGAGACCCAGTACTTC

v_call: TRBV11-2
d_call: .
clone_size: .
j_call: TRBJ2-5
cdr3_aa: CASSPERGGMRTQYF
cdr3_nt: TGTGCCAGCAGCCCCGAGAGGGGCGGGATGCGGACCCAGTACTTC

v_call: TRBV15
d_call: .
clone_size: .
j_call: TRBJ2-1
cdr3_aa: CATSRVSGWYNEQFF
cdr3_nt: TGTGCCACCAGCAGAGTAAGTGGGTGGTACAATGAGCAGTTCTTC

v_call: TRBV20-1
d_call: TRBD2
clone_size: .
j_call: TRBJ2-1
cdr3_aa: CSARSGLAGGISYNEQFF
cdr3_nt: TGCAGTGCTAGATCGGGACTAGCGGGGGGTATCTCCTACAATGAGCAGTTCTTC

v_call: TRBV10-3
d_call: .
clone_size: .
j_call: TRBJ1-6
cdr3_aa: CAISESSLDSSSYNSPLHF
cdr3_nt: TGTGCCATCAGTGAGTCAAGTTTGGACAGCAGCTCCTATAATTCACCCCTCCACTTT

v_call: TRBV7-8
d_call: .
clone_size: few
j_call: TRBJ2-5
cdr3_aa: CASTQPGSGSTQYF
cdr3_nt: TGTGCCAGCACCCAACCAGGGAGCGGATCGACCCAGTACTTC

v_call: TRBV9
d_call: TRBD1
clone_size: .
j_call: TRBJ2-1
cdr3_aa: CASSPRQGKYNEQFF
cdr3_nt: TGTGCCAGCAGCCCCCGACAGGGGAAATACAATGAGCAGTTCTTC

v_call: TRBV20-1
d_call: TRBD2
clone_size: once
j_call: TRBJ2-5
cdr3_aa: CSARDRRTSGSLLETQYF
cdr3_nt: TGCAGTGCTAGAGATCGCCGGACTAGCGGGTCCCTCCTAGAGACCCAGTACTTC

v_call: TRBV7-2
d_call: .
clone_size: .
j_call: TRBJ2-7
cdr3_aa: CASSFPSGLNEQYF
cdr3_nt: TGTGCCAGCAGCTTTCCATCGGGGCTAAACGAGCAGTACTTC

v_call: TRBV4-3
d_call: .
clone_size: once
j_call: TRBJ1-2
cdr3_aa: CASSYDMGTSRGYTF
cdr3_nt: TGCGCCAGCAGTTACGACATGGGGACGAGTAGAGGCTACACCTTC

v_call: TRBV5-1
d_call: .
clone_size: .
j_call: TRBJ2-1
cdr3_aa: CASSLGTGGLGEQFF
cdr3_nt: TGCGCCAGCAGCTTGGGTACAGGTGGATTGGGTGAGCAGTTCTTC

v_call: TRBV10-3
d_call: .
clone_size: .
j_call: TRBJ1-1
cdr3_aa: CAISEDQLAFF
cdr3_nt: TGTGCCATCAGTGAGGATCAGTTGGCTTTCTTT

v_call: TRBV15
d_call: .
clone_size: .
j_call: TRBJ2-1
cdr3_aa: CATSRGRTERNEQFF
cdr3_nt: TGTGCCACCAGCAGAGGAAGGACAGAACGCAATGAGCAGTTCTTC

v_call: TRBV12-3/TRBV12-4
d_call: TRBD1
clone_size: .
j_call: TRBJ1-1
cdr3_aa: CASSTFPTGGNTEAFF
cdr3_nt: TGTGCCAGCAGTACCTTCCCGACAGGGGGGAACACTGAAGCTTTCTTT

v_call: TRBV12-3/TRBV12-4
d_call: .
clone_size: few
j_call: TRBJ1-2
cdr3_aa: CASSLVAQEYYGYTF
cdr3_nt: TGTGCCAGCAGTTTAGTTGCCCAGGAGTACTATGGCTACACCTTC

v_call: TRBV6-6
d_call: .
clone_size: .
j_call: TRBJ1-4
cdr3_aa: CASSAGSRNEKLFF
cdr3_nt: TGTGCCAGCAGTGCCGGGTCTCGTAATGAAAAACTGTTTTTT

v_call: TRBV29-1
d_call: TRBD2
clone_size: .
j_call: TRBJ2-1
cdr3_aa: CSGRDTGLARHNEQFF
cdr3_nt: TGCAGCGGCCGGGACACTGGACTAGCGAGGCACAATGAGCAGTTCTTC

v_call: TRBV7-9
d_call: TRBD2
clone_size: few
j_call: TRBJ2-1
cdr3_aa: CASRALAGVSSDEQFF
cdr3_nt: TGTGCCAGCAGAGCCCTAGCGGGGGTGTCAAGCGATGAGCAGTTCTTC

v_call: TRBV20-1
d_call: .
clone_size: .
j_call: TRBJ2-6
cdr3_aa: CSAPRGVGANVLTF
cdr3_nt: TGCAGTGCCCCCCGAGGGGTTGGGGCCAACGTCCTGACTTTC

v_call: TRBV10-3
d_call: .
clone_size: few
j_call: TRBJ2-5
cdr3_aa: CAIGPRETQYF
cdr3_nt: TGTGCCATAGGCCCAAGAGAGACCCAGTACTTC

v_call: TRBV4-1
d_call: .
clone_size: few
j_call: TRBJ1-2
cdr3_aa: CASSQDNPQTSYGYTF
cdr3_nt: TGCGCCAGCAGCCAAGATAACCCCCAGACTTCCTATGGCTACACCTTC

v_call: TRBV20-1
d_call: TRBD2
clone_size: .
j_call: TRBJ2-3
cdr3_aa: CSAKLAGLDTQYF
cdr3_nt: TGCAGTGCTAAACTAGCGGGGTTAGATACGCAGTATTTT

v_call: TRBV2
d_call: .
clone_size: once
j_call: TRBJ2-1
cdr3_aa: CASSPVGGFSYNEQFF
cdr3_nt: TGTGCCAGCAGCCCCGTGGGTGGTTTCTCCTACAATGAGCAGTTCTTC

v_call: TRBV7-2
d_call: TRBD2
clone_size: .
j_call: TRBJ2-2
cdr3_aa: CASTQSSGSNTGELFF
cdr3_nt: TGTGCCAGCACCCAATCTAGCGGCTCGAACACCGGGGAGCTGTTTTTT

v_call: TRBV4-3
d_call: .
clone_size: .
j_call: TRBJ2-4
cdr3_aa: CASSQDPQNIQYF
cdr3_nt: TGCGCCAGCAGCCAAGATCCTCAAAACATTCAGTACTTC

v_call: TRBV5-1
d_call: TRBD1
clone_size: many
j_call: TRBJ2-1
cdr3_aa: CASSRDRGNNEQFF
cdr3_nt: TGCGCCAGCAGCCGGGACAGGGGCAACAATGAGCAGTTCTTC

v_call: TRBV2
d_call: .
clone_size: .
j_call: TRBJ1-2
cdr3_aa: CASRNRGEGGYTF
cdr3_nt: TGTGCCAGTAGAAATCGGGGTGAGGGCGGCTACACCTTC

v_call: TRBV10-3
d_call: TRBD1
clone_size: .
j_call: TRBJ2-1
cdr3_aa: CATGTVSYNEQFF
cdr3_nt: TGTGCCACCGGGACAGTCTCCTACAATGAGCAGTTCTTC

v_call: TRBV2
d_call: .
clone_size: .
j_call: TRBJ1-1
cdr3_aa: CASLERGRFEAFF
cdr3_nt: TGTGCCAGCTTAGAGCGAGGGCGCTTTGAAGCTTTCTTT

v_call: TRBV5-4
d_call: .
clone_size: once
j_call: TRBJ1-4
cdr3_aa: CASSSDLTNEKLFF
cdr3_nt: TGTGCCAGCAGCTCCGACCTAACTAATGAAAAACTGTTTTTT

v_call: TRBV6-2/TRBV6-3
d_call: .
clone_size: once
j_call: TRBJ2-5
cdr3_aa: CASPIVKTQYF
cdr3_nt: TGTGCCAGCCCCATCGTGAAGACCCAGTACTTC

v_call: TRBV28
d_call: .
clone_size: .
j_call: TRBJ1-1
cdr3_aa: CASSLGLWNTEAFF
cdr3_nt: TGTGCCAGCAGTTTAGGACTCTGGAACACTGAAGCTTTCTTT

v_call: TRBV20-1
d_call: .
clone_size: once
j_call: TRBJ1-4
cdr3_aa: CSARTGSTNEKLFF
cdr3_nt: TGCAGTGCTAGAACAGGGTCCACCAATGAAAAACTGTTTTTT

v_call: TRBV6-2/TRBV6-3
d_call: .
clone_size: .
j_call: TRBJ2-7
cdr3_aa: CASSASGTTSSYEQYF
cdr3_nt: TGTGCCAGCAGTGCCTCCGGGACAACATCCTCCTACGAGCAGTACTTC

v_call: TRBV7-2
d_call: .
clone_size: .
j_call: TRBJ2-5
cdr3_aa: CASSFPPTLGLETQYF
cdr3_nt: TGTGCCAGCAGCTTCCCGCCGACCCTGGGTTTGGAGACCCAGTACTTC

v_call: TRBV5-1
d_call: .
clone_size: .
j_call: TRBJ1-4
cdr3_aa: CASRSGTAEKLFF
cdr3_nt: TGCGCCAGCAGGTCGGGGACGGCGGAAAAACTGTTTTTT

v_call: TRBV2
d_call: TRBD1
clone_size: .
j_call: TRBJ2-2
cdr3_aa: CASRDSVNTGELFF
cdr3_nt: TGTGCCAGCCGGGACAGCGTGAACACCGGGGAGCTGTTTTTT

v_call: TRBV7-9
d_call: TRBD2
clone_size: .
j_call: TRBJ2-7
cdr3_aa: CASRGLGDYEQYF
cdr3_nt: TGTGCCAGCAGAGGACTAGGGGACTACGAGCAGTACTTC

v_call: TRBV24-1
d_call: TRBD2
clone_size: once
j_call: TRBJ2-5
cdr3_aa: CATSDLAGGGETQYF
cdr3_nt: TGTGCCACCAGTGATTTAGCGGGGGGCGGGGAGACCCAGTACTTC

v_call: TRBV7-9
d_call: .
clone_size: .
j_call: TRBJ2-7
cdr3_aa: CASSPYGAPYEQYF
cdr3_nt: TGTGCCAGCAGCCCATATGGGGCTCCCTACGAGCAGTACTTC

v_call: TRBV20-1
d_call: .
clone_size: .
j_call: TRBJ2-1
cdr3_aa: CSARPTGQIYNEQFF
cdr3_nt: TGCAGTGCTAGACCCACGGGACAAATCTACAATGAGCAGTTCTTC